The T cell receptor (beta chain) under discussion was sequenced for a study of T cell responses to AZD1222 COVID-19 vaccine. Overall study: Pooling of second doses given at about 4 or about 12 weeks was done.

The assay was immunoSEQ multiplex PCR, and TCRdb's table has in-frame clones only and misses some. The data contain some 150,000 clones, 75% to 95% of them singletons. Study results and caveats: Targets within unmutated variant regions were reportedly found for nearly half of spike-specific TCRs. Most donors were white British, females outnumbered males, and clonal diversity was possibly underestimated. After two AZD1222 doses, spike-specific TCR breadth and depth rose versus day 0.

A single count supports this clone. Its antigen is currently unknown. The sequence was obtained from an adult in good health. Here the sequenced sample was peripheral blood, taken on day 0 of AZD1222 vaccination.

The CDR3 is CASSSRQDEKLFF. CDR3 DNA: TGTGCCAGCTCATCCCGACAGGATGAAAAACTGTTTTTT. The V and J genes are TRBV18 and TRBJ1-4; maybe TRBD1 (6 bases). The CDR3 consists of 13 residues. Trimming stripped 5 bases from V and 6 bases from J, with 10 bases between. Per germline, CDR1 KGHSH and CDR2 LQKENI.